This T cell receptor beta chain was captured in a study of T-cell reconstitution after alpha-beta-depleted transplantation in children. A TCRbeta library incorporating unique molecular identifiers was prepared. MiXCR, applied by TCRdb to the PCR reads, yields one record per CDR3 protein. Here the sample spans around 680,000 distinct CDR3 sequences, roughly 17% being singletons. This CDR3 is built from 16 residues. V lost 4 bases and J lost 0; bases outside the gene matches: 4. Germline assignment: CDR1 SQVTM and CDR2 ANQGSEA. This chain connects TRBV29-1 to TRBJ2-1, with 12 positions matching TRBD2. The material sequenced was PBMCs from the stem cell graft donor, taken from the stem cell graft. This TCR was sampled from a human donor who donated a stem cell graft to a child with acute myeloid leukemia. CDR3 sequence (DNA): TGCAGCGTTGTTCTAGCGGGGGGGAGCTCCTACAATGAGCAGTTCTTC. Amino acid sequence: CSVVLAGGSSYNEQFF.